These 9 T cell receptor beta chains originate from one sample sequenced in a study of cytomegalovirus exposure and HLA in healthy donors. Measured with immunoSEQ multiplex PCR; TCRdb has only the in-frame clones, and not every one. The repertoire holds roughly 220,000 clones, with approximately 88% as singletons. The sample comprised PBMCs. These receptors originate from a woman in her thirties in good health and CMV-seropositive.

Details on this clone: Additional DNA sequences in this sample encode the identical CDR3. V usage is TRBV5-1 and J usage is TRBJ1-2; D is unresolved. The CDR3 is 15 amino acids. Trimming took off 0 bases at V and 2 bases at J, with 11 bases between the two ends. Per germline, CDR1 SGHRS and CDR2 YFSETQ. The CDR3 reads CASSLEGTRNYGYTF. The DNA of the CDR3 is TGCGCCAGCAGCTTGGAGGGCACGCGGAACTATGGCTACACCTTC.

V is TRBV30 and J is TRBJ1-1; D remains ambiguous. With 1 base removed from V and 0 bases from J, the gap between germline ends came to 6 bases. Germline CDR1 and CDR2: GTSNPN and SVGIG (reference sequence). CDR3 length: 13 amino acids. The CDR3 protein is CAWSAGMNTEAFF. CDR3 in DNA: TGTGCCTGGAGTGCTGGAATGAACACTGAAGCTTTCTTT.

The chain has TRBV4-3 and TRBJ2-2; a weak D match, TRBD1 (6 bases). Germline CDR1 is LGHNA and CDR2 is YSLEER. The CDR3 spans 16 residues. Trimming took off 1 base at V and 6 bases at J, with 15 bases between the two ends. The CDR3 loop reads CASSQGLQGVPGELFF. The CDR3 DNA follows: TGCGCCAGCAGCCAAGGTTTACAGGGAGTCCCCGGGGAGCTGTTTTTT.

The V and J genes are TRBV30 and TRBJ2-5, with a tentative D call TRBD2 (6 bases). Trimming took 2 bases from V and 2 from J, leaving 12 bases between them. This CDR3 contains 14 residues. Germline V gene data show CDR1 as GTSNPN and CDR2 as SVGIG (reference sequence). Here the CDR3 reads CAWSFSGPQETQYF. The CDR3 DNA sequence: TGTGCCTGGAGTTTTAGCGGACCACAAGAGACCCAGTACTTC.

The chain couples TRBV2 to TRBJ2-2, with a tentative D call TRBD1 (5 bases). This CDR3 is 13 amino acids long. V was clipped by 8 bases and J by 4 bases, with 11 bases between them. Germline V gene sequence: CDR1 SNHLY, CDR2 FYNNEI. CDR3 sequence reads: CASRPRGTGELFF. DNA of the CDR3: TGTGCCAGCCGTCCTAGGGGCACCGGGGAGCTGTTTTTT. Full variable domain (missing parts from reference TRBV2 and TRBJ2-2): EPEVTQTPSHQVTQMGQEVILRCVPISNHLYFYWYRQILGQKVEFLVSFYNNEISEKSEIFDDQFSVERPDGSNFTLKIRSTKLEDSAMYFCASRPRGTGELFFGEGSRLTVL.

The chain combines TRBV5-1 with TRBJ1-2; D remains ambiguous. Germline CDR1 is SGHRS and CDR2 is YFSETQ. The CDR3 has 14 amino acids. Trimming left V 2 bases short and J 1 base short, with 9 bases between. This CDR3 reads CASSFLPDNYGYTF. CDR3 DNA sequence: TGCGCCAGCAGCTTTTTGCCGGATAACTATGGCTACACCTTC.

This chain joins TRBV7-2 and TRBJ2-7; D remains unclear. This CDR3 region has 11 residues. V was pared by 6 bases and J by 0 bases, with 3 bases between. Germline V gene sequence: CDR1 SGHTA, CDR2 FQGNSA. CDR3 in amino acids: CASRSSYEQYF. In nucleotides, the CDR3 is TGTGCCAGCAGGAGCTCCTACGAGCAGTACTTC.

This chain connects TRBV7-2 to TRBJ2-5, with D possibly TRBD2 on 6 matching bases. V lost 2 bases and J lost 9, with 19 bases in between. The length of the CDR3 is 15 residues. The germline V gene encodes CDR1 SGHTA and CDR2 FQGNSA. The CDR3, as DNA: TGTGCCAGCAGCTTAAATTATCGGGGGTTAGGGGCCCAGTACTTC. Its translation: CASSLNYRGLGAQYF.

As for this clone: Other DNA sequences of this sample code for an identical CDR3. The J gene is TRBJ1-1, the V gene TRBV28; no clear D gene. Germline V gene data show CDR1 as MDHEN and CDR2 as SYDVKM. The CDR3 is 11 residues long. The ends were cut back, 4 bases at V and 2 bases at J, with 2 bases in the middle. The CDR3 coding sequence is TGTGCCAGCAGTTCAAACACTGAAGCTTTCTTT. As protein: CASSSNTEAFF. The variable domain in full, with the rest retrieved from reference TRBV28 and TRBJ1-1, is DVKVTQSSRYLVKRTGEKVFLECVQDMDHENMFWYRQDPGLGLRLIYFSYDVKMKEKGDIPEGYSVSREKKERFSLILESASTNQTSMYLCASSSNTEAFFGQGTRLTVV.